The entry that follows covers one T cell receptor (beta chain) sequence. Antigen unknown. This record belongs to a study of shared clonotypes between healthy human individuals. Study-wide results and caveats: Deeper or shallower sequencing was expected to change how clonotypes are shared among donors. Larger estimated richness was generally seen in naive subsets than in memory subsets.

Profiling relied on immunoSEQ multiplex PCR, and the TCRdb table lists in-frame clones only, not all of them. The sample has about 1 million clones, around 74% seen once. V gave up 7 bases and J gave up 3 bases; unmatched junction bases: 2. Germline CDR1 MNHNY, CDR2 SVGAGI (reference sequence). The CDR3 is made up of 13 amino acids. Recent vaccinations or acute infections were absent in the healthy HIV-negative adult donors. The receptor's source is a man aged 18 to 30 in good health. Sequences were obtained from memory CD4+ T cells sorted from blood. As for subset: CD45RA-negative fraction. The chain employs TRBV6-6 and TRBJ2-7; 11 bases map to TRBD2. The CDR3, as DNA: TGTGCCAGCATGGGGACTAGCGGCTACGAGCAGTACTTC. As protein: CASMGTSGYEQYF.